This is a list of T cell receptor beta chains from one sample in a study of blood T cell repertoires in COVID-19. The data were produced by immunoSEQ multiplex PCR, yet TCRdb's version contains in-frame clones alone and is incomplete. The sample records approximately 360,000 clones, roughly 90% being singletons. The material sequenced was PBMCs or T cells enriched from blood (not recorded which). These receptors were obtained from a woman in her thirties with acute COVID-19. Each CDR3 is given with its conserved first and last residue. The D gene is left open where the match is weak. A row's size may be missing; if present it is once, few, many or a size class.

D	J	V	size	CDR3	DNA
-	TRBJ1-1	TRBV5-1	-	CASSLGRRQNMNTEAFF	TGCGCCAGCAGCTTGGGTAGGAGACAGAACATGAACACTGAAGCTTTCTTT
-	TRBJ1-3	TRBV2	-	CASSNLGAGNTIYF	TGTGCCAGCAGTAATCTGGGGGCCGGAAACACCATATATTTT
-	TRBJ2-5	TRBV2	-	CASRRDYQETQYF	TGTGCCAGCCGACGGGACTACCAAGAGACCCAGTACTTC
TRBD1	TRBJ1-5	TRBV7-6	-	CASSLGQGSNQPQHF	TGTGCCAGCAGCTTAGGACAGGGCAGCAATCAGCCCCAGCATTTT
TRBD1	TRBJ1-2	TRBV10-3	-	CAISRQGEADGYTF	TGTGCCATAAGTAGACAGGGGGAAGCTGATGGCTACACCTTC
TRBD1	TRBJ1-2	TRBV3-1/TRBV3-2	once	CASSLGRTGGNYGYTF	TGTGCCAGCAGCCTAGGCCGGACAGGGGGTAACTATGGCTACACCTTC
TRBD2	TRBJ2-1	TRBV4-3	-	CASSQRTSGGAGDEQFF	TGCGCCAGCAGCCAGAGGACTAGCGGGGGGGCCGGGGATGAGCAGTTCTTC
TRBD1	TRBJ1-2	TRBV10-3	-	CAISVDREDSYTF	TGTGCCATCAGTGTCGACAGGGAGGATAGCTACACCTTC
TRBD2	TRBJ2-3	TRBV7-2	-	CASSSRLAGTLPDTQYF	TGTGCCAGCAGCTCGAGACTAGCGGGTACCCTCCCGGATACGCAGTATTTT
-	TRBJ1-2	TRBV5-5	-	CASSLNSHNYGYTF	TGTGCCAGCAGCTTAAACAGCCATAACTATGGCTACACCTTC
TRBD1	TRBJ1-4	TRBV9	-	CASSGTGLYEKLFF	TGTGCCAGCAGCGGGACAGGGTTGTATGAAAAACTGTTTTTT
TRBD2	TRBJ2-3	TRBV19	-	CATGLASTDTQYF	TGTGCCACGGGACTAGCGAGCACAGATACGCAGTATTTT
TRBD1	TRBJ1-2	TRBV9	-	CASSPWDRSPYGYTF	TGTGCCAGCAGCCCGTGGGACAGGAGTCCCTATGGCTACACCTTC